This entry lists 5 T cell receptor beta chains sequenced from one sample in a study of blood T cells in healthy people across ages. Combining a sample-barcoded 5' primer with a J-beta primer mix, a second PCR ran for about 7 to 12 cycles. Using its own MiXCR run on the 5' RACE reads, TCRdb lists one record per CDR3 protein. This sample has about 1.6 million distinct CDR3 sequences, with around 35% found just once. Source material: blood. Source of these receptors: a woman aged 25 to 39 in good health.

This clonotype was seen a single time. This rearrangement joins TRBV29-1 to TRBJ2-1; the D gene is possibly TRBD2 (6 bases). This CDR3 is 15 amino acids long. Trimming pared 0 bases from V and 9 bases from J, leaving 18 bases between. The germline gives CDR1 SQVTM, CDR2 ANQGSEA. The CDR3 DNA reads TGCAGCGTTGAAGAGGGAGTAGCGGCAGTGGGTGAGCAGTTCTTC. It translates to CSVEEGVAAVGEQFF.

The chain employs TRBV9 and TRBJ2-4; D unresolved. Trimming took off 0 bases at V and 5 bases at J, with 6 bases between the two ends. Germline V lookup: CDR1 SGDLS, CDR2 YYNGEE. This CDR3 has 13 residues. CDR3 sequence: CASSVGKENIQYF. The CDR3 nucleotides read TGTGCCAGCAGCGTAGGTAAAGAAAACATTCAGTACTTC. Full variable domain (outside the CDR3, taken from reference TRBV9 and TRBJ2-4): DSGVTQTPKHLITATGQRVTLRCSPRSGDLSVYWYQQSLDQGLQFLIQYYNGEERAKGNILERFSAQQFPDLHSELNLSSLELGDSALYFCASSVGKENIQYFGAGTRLSVL.

V and J are TRBV6-1 and TRBJ2-4; D gene unclear. CDR3 length: 13 amino acids. The V end was cut by 3 bases, the J end by 6 bases, with 9 bases between. Germline CDR1 is MNHNS and CDR2 is SASEGT. The CDR3 DNA sequence: TGTGCCAGCAGTGAGGAGTCGGGAAACATTCAGTACTTC. Protein product: CASSEESGNIQYF.

This chain links TRBV27 with TRBJ2-5, with D uncertain. In germline, CDR1 is MNHEY, CDR2 SMNVEV (reference sequence). This CDR3 is 14 amino acids long. V lost 5 bases to trimming and J lost 2 bases, with 12 bases between them. The CDR3 sequence: CASSTGPFQETQYF. The CDR3 bases are TGTGCCAGCAGTACCGGGCCCTTTCAAGAGACCCAGTACTTC.

This clonotype was detected ten times or more. This CDR3 is CASSQDGGSSYEQYF. Written as DNA, the CDR3 is TGCGCCAGCAGCCAAGATGGCGGGAGCTCCTACGAGCAGTACTTC. This rearrangement joins TRBV4-1 to TRBJ2-7; the match to TRBD2 covers 7 bases. The CDR3 extends over 15 amino acids. Germline CDR1 MGHRA, CDR2 YSYEKL. The V and J ends lost 0 bases and 0 bases, in that order; junction bases with no gene match: 2.